The 30 T cell receptor beta chains below come from one sample, sequenced in a study of cytomegalovirus exposure and HLA in healthy donors (dated by TCRdb to 2017 to 2019). Libraries were made using the immunoSEQ multiplex PCR assay. For the multiplex PCR, a mixture combining 60 forward primers for TCR Vbeta segments and 13 reverse primers for TCR Jbeta segments was used. TCRdb took over this immuneACCESS table, retaining in-frame rearrangements with V and J assigned. Such tables are incomplete; in checked studies, under half of the missing clones stem from an unresolved V gene, and the remainder is unexplained. Counted in this sample were about 140,000 clones; roughly 80% of them appeared once. The ten largest clones represent approximately 6.2% of the sample. The specimen was PBMCs. These receptors were collected from a man between 35 and 55 years old in good health and CMV-seropositive.

The chain couples TRBV6-5 to TRBJ1-6; the match to TRBD1 covers 7 bases. CDR1 is MNHEY and CDR2 is SVGAGI in the germline V gene. This CDR3 spans 16 amino acids. Trimming cost V 2 bases and J 6 bases; bases outside gene matches: 7. The CDR3 DNA is TGTGCCAGCAGTTACCCACCCCCAGGGGGTAATTCACCCCTCCACTTT. Its protein product is CASSYPPPGGNSPLHF.

CDR3 in amino acids: CASSGLRTGNVEDGYTF. The DNA for the CDR3 is TGTGCCAGCAGTGGACTGAGGACAGGAAACGTCGAGGATGGCTACACCTTC. The genes are TRBV6-1 and TRBJ1-2; 7 bases align to TRBD1. This CDR3 is built from 17 residues. The V gene end was trimmed by 4 bases and the J gene end by 6 bases; junction bases not matched to a gene: 17. CDR1 and CDR2 from the germline V gene are MNHNS and SASEGT.

V usage is TRBV7-9 and J usage is TRBJ1-1; D not certain. This CDR3 is 13 amino acids long. V dropped 5 bases and J dropped 6 bases, with 13 bases sitting between them. Germline values: CDR1 SEHNR, CDR2 FQNEAQ (reference sequence). The CDR3 sequence: CASSLEQYPEAFF. The CDR3 DNA sequence: TGTGCCAGCAGCCTGGAACAGTATCCTGAAGCTTTCTTT. Using reference TRBV7-9 and TRBJ1-1 for the parts outside the CDR3, the full variable domain is DTGVSQNPRHKITKRGQNVTFRCDPISEHNRLYWYRQTLGQGPEFLTYFQNEAQLEKSRLLSDRFSAERPKGSFSTLEIQRTEQGDSAMYLCASSLEQYPEAFFGQGTRLTVV.

This rearrangement joins TRBV4-3 to TRBJ2-1; TRBD2 matches 16 bases. The V gene's germline CDR1 is LGHNA and CDR2 YSLEER. V shed 4 bases and J 7 bases; nucleotides not matched to a gene: 1. The length of the CDR3 is 15 residues. The CDR3 DNA sequence: TGCGCCAGCAGCCTGGGACTAGCGGGAGGGAATGAGCAGTTCTTC. It yields the protein CASSLGLAGGNEQFF.

The chain recombines TRBV2 with TRBJ1-2, with D perhaps matching TRBD1 (5 bases). CDR1 and CDR2 (germline): SNHLY, FYNNEI. V was cut by 4 bases and J by 3 bases, with 12 bases left in between. The CDR3 contains 14 residues. The CDR3: CASSVGGDYYGYTF. CDR3 DNA: TGTGCCAGCAGTGTGGGGGGGGATTACTATGGCTACACCTTC.

The CDR3 here is CASSLAGTELNQPQHF. Written as DNA, the CDR3 is TGTGCCAGCAGCTTGGCCGGGACAGAACTAAATCAGCCCCAGCATTTT. The chain employs TRBV7-2 and TRBJ1-5; 7 bases match TRBD1. The ends lost 3 bases at V and 4 bases at J; junction bases unmatched: 9. This CDR3 is 16 amino acids long. Germline V lookup: CDR1 SGHTA, CDR2 FQGNSA.

The V and J genes are TRBV4-1 and TRBJ2-5; the match to TRBD2 covers 10 bases. Germline loops: CDR1 MGHRA, CDR2 YSYEKL. This CDR3 has 18 residues. The ends lost 0 bases at V and 0 bases at J; junction bases unmatched: 7. CDR3 sequence (DNA): TGCGCCAGCAGCCAAGAATGGCTAGCGGGAGAGTACCAAGAGACCCAGTACTTC. Its translation: CASSQEWLAGEYQETQYF.

This chain connects TRBV7-2 to TRBJ2-7; tentatively, D is TRBD1 (7 bases). The CDR3 totals 14 residues. In germline, CDR1 is SGHTA, CDR2 FQGNSA. Deletions cut 5 bases from V and 0 bases from J, with 11 bases between. In DNA, the CDR3 is TGTGCCAGCAGCGCAGGGGGGAGCTCCTACGAGCAGTACTTC. Amino acids: CASSAGGSSYEQYF.

The DNA for the CDR3 is TGTGCCACCAGCAGAGATCGGGCGGCGGGGCAGTTCTTC. Encoded protein: CATSRDRAAGQFF. The V call is TRBV15, the J call TRBJ2-1; D may be TRBD2 (5 bases). Per the germline V gene, CDR1 is LNHNV and CDR2 is YYDKDF (reference sequence). The CDR3 runs 13 residues. V dropped 0 bases and J dropped 12 bases, with 12 bases sitting between them.

This rearrangement joins TRBV5-4 to TRBJ1-6, with D possibly matching TRBD1 (6 bases). The germline V and J ends were trimmed by 2 bases and 10 bases, with 13 bases remaining between them. The CDR3 spans 14 residues. Germline lookup yields CDR1 SGHNT and CDR2 YYREEE (reference sequence). This CDR3 is CASSLRPQGSPLHF. The CDR3 bases are TGTGCCAGCAGCTTAAGACCCCAGGGGTCACCCCTCCACTTT.

The V gene is TRBV27, the J gene TRBJ1-1, with D possibly being TRBD1 (6 bases). The CDR3 loop spans 22 amino acids. V lost 0 bases, J lost 0 bases, and 29 bases lay in between. Germline V lookup: CDR1 MNHEY, CDR2 SMNVEV (reference sequence). The CDR3 is CASSLSIQEQTKGGVMNTEAFF. In DNA, the CDR3 is TGTGCCAGCAGTTTATCGATCCAGGAGCAGACTAAGGGGGGGGTAATGAACACTGAAGCTTTCTTT.

This sequence joins TRBV6-5 and TRBJ1-5, with D perhaps matching TRBD1 (6 bases). The V gene's germline CDR1 is MNHEY and CDR2 SVGAGI. CDR3 length: 15 amino acids. Trimming pared 6 bases from V and 3 bases from J, leaving 15 bases between. Here the CDR3 reads CASRPDRTTNQPQHF. CDR3 DNA sequence: TGTGCCAGCAGGCCCGACAGGACCACCAATCAGCCCCAGCATTTT.

J is TRBJ1-2 and V is TRBV30; TRBD1 might be the D (5 bases). With 3 bases removed from V and 0 bases from J, the gap between germline ends came to 17 bases. Per the germline V gene, CDR1 is GTSNPN and CDR2 is SVGIG (reference sequence). CDR3 size: 16 residues. CDR3 nucleotide sequence: TGTGCCTGGAGGTCTCCTCGGGGGGTGGCTAACTATGGCTACACCTTC. This sequence encodes CAWRSPRGVANYGYTF. Supplemented by reference TRBV30 and TRBJ1-2, the full variable domain reads SQTIHQWPATLVQPVGSPLSLECTVEGTSNPNLYWYRQAAGRGLQLLFYSVGIGQISSEVPQNLSASRPQDRQFILSSKKLLLSDSGFYLCAWRSPRGVANYGYTFGSGTRLTVV.

The rearrangement links TRBV18 to TRBJ2-1; D might be TRBD1 (5 bases). CDR3 size: 17 residues. V was cut by 1 base and J by 8 bases, with 21 bases left in between. The germline V gene has CDR1 KGHSH and CDR2 LQKENI. The DNA of the CDR3 is TGTGCCAGCTCACCACTCGCCAGCAGGGTATTTGGGGATGAGCAGTTCTTC. It specifies CASSPLASRVFGDEQFF. The full variable domain, its missing parts supplied by reference TRBV18 and TRBJ2-1, is NAGVMQNPRHLVRRRGQEARLRCSPMKGHSHVYWYRQLPEEGLKFMVYLQKENIIDESGMPKERFSAEFPKEGPSILRIQQVVRGDSAAYFCASSPLASRVFGDEQFFGPGTRLTVL.

The rearrangement links TRBV12-5 to TRBJ1-2; 8 positions agree with TRBD1. The ends lost 1 base at V and 7 bases at J; junction bases unmatched: 8. Germline CDR1 reads LGHNT; CDR2 reads FRNRAP. CDR3 length equals 15 residues. The CDR3 DNA follows: TGTGCTAGTGGTTTGGACCAGGGGGCGCTGCGTGGCTACACCTTC. Residues: CASGLDQGALRGYTF.

The chain has TRBV30 and TRBJ2-1; tentative D call: TRBD2 (6 bases). Germline loops: CDR1 GTSNPN, CDR2 SVGIG (reference sequence). V was pared by 7 bases and J by 7 bases, with 11 bases between. The CDR3 totals 11 residues. The CDR3 here is CASTGGNEQFF. The CDR3 DNA reads TGTGCCTCCACTGGAGGGAATGAGCAGTTCTTC.

The rearrangement uses TRBV5-4 and TRBJ2-5, with D unclear. Trimming took 9 bases from V and 3 from J, leaving 15 bases between them. The CDR3 spans 13 residues. The germline gives CDR1 SGHNT, CDR2 YYREEE (reference sequence). CDR3 sequence (DNA): TGTGCCATTACGAGGCGACCCAAAGAGACCCAGTACTTC. Protein product: CAITRRPKETQYF.

This clone is a singleton in its sample. The chain carries TRBV5-4 and TRBJ1-2; D is unresolved. CDR3 length: 16 amino acids. CDR1 and CDR2 from the germline V gene are SGHNT and YYREEE (reference sequence). Between the trimmed V and J ends, which lost 1 base and 0 bases, there was a span of 13 bases. CDR3 protein: CASSLFGTTTNYGYTF. The CDR3 DNA reads as TGTGCCAGCAGCTTGTTTGGAACTACAACTAACTATGGCTACACCTTC.

CDR3 loop: CASSPFAGGLEDEQYF. In DNA form, the CDR3 reads TGTGCCAGCTCACCATTCGCCGGAGGTCTAGAGGACGAGCAGTACTTC. The chain couples TRBV18 to TRBJ2-7; D may be TRBD2 (5 bases). The length of the CDR3 is 16 residues. CDR1 and CDR2 (germline): KGHSH, LQKENI. V lost 2 bases and J lost 5, with 19 bases in between.

This chain uses TRBV5-6 with TRBJ1-1; 7 bases align to TRBD1. Germline V gene lookup returns CDR1 SGHDT and CDR2 YYEEEE. The CDR3 has 15 amino acids. The trim removed 4 bases at V and 4 bases at J, leaving 10 bases unmatched. The CDR3 DNA reads TGTGCCAGCAGCCCGGGGTTCCAGGGGGTCACTGAAGCTTTCTTT. Its translation is CASSPGFQGVTEAFF.

This clone has a handful of counts. The chain recombines TRBV4-2 with TRBJ1-3, with TRBD1 matching over 8 bases. This CDR3 region has 16 residues. The V gene end was trimmed by 2 bases and the J gene end by 1 base; junction bases not matched to a gene: 4. Germline CDR1 reads LGHNA; CDR2 reads YNFKEQ. This CDR3 reads CASSQPDRDSGNTIYF. The CDR3 bases are TGTGCCAGCAGCCAACCGGACAGGGATTCTGGAAACACCATATATTTT.

This clone was detected only a few times. The chain is built from TRBV9 and TRBJ2-5; D gene unclear. Trimming removed 1 base at V and 5 bases at J, with 9 bases between. Per germline, CDR1 SGDLS and CDR2 YYNGEE. The CDR3 has 13 amino acids. As DNA, the CDR3 is TGTGCCAGCAGCGTATCCCCGGTGGAGACCCAGTACTTC. Translation: CASSVSPVETQYF.

V and J are TRBV11-2 and TRBJ2-7; 9 bases are shared with TRBD2. J gave up 5 bases and V 1 base, and 6 bases lay outside the gene matches. The length of the CDR3 is 15 residues. The V gene's germline CDR1 is SGHAT and CDR2 FQNNGV. CDR3 in DNA: TGTGCCAGCAGCTTAGGAGTAGCGGGGGTAAACGAGCAGTACTTC. Translated: CASSLGVAGVNEQYF.

This chain links TRBV4-3 with TRBJ1-2; no clear D gene. The CDR3 consists of 13 residues. Germline V gives CDR1 LGHNA, CDR2 YSLEER. The V and J ends lost 1 base and 8 bases respectively, with 11 bases between them. Here the CDR3 reads CASSQGSRTGYTF. CDR3 nucleotides: TGCGCCAGCAGCCAAGGTAGTCGCACCGGCTACACCTTC.

This chain joins TRBV5-1 and TRBJ2-1; 14 nucleotides line up with TRBD2. Germline V lookup: CDR1 SGHRS, CDR2 YFSETQ. This CDR3 is built from 16 residues. Trimming cost V 0 bases and J 5 bases; bases outside gene matches: 1. The CDR3 sequence: CASSLGLAGGDNEQFF. DNA of the CDR3: TGCGCCAGCAGCTTGGGACTAGCGGGAGGGGACAATGAGCAGTTCTTC.

This clone came up a few times. The rearrangement links TRBV30 to TRBJ1-1; 8 nucleotides line up with TRBD1. Germline CDR1 and CDR2: GTSNPN and SVGIG (reference sequence). V was clipped by 0 bases and J by 11 bases; unmatched bases: 8. This CDR3 region has 13 residues. The CDR3 loop reads CAWSVRQGAEAFF. DNA for the CDR3: TGTGCCTGGAGTGTACGGCAGGGGGCCGAGGCTTTCTTT.

This rearrangement joins TRBV7-6 to TRBJ2-4; D is uncertain. Germline CDR1 SGHVS, CDR2 FNYEAQ. The CDR3 is 13 residues long. With 0 bases removed from V and 4 bases from J, the gap between germline ends came to 4 bases. CDR3 residues: CASSLAEKNIQYF. The CDR3 nucleotides are TGTGCCAGCAGCTTAGCCGAGAAAAACATTCAGTACTTC.

CDR3 amino acids: CASRPQGTNTEAFF. The CDR3 coding sequence is TGCGCCAGCAGGCCCCAGGGAACGAACACTGAAGCTTTCTTT. The chain uses TRBV4-3 and TRBJ1-1, with D perhaps TRBD1 (5 bases). The CDR3 consists of 14 residues. Germline lookup yields CDR1 LGHNA and CDR2 YSLEER. V gave up 6 bases and J gave up 1 base, with 12 bases separating them.

The V call is TRBV19, the J call TRBJ1-1; D is possibly TRBD1 (5 bases). V was cut by 3 bases and J by 8 bases, with 10 bases left in between. Germline CDR1 is LNHDA and CDR2 is SQIVND (reference sequence). This CDR3 region has 12 residues. In DNA, the CDR3 is TGTGCCAGTAGTATTACGAAGGGGGAAGCTTTCTTT. Protein product: CASSITKGEAFF.

The chain is built from TRBV27 and TRBJ2-7, with D tentatively TRBD1 (6 bases). Germline V gene sequence: CDR1 MNHEY, CDR2 SMNVEV (reference sequence). The V and J ends lost 6 bases and 0 bases respectively, with 9 bases between them. This CDR3 is built from 13 residues. This CDR3 reads CASRTGSSYEQYF. The DNA of the CDR3 is TGTGCCAGCAGAACAGGGTCCTCCTACGAGCAGTACTTC.